The 2 T cell receptor beta chains given below trace back to one sample, sequenced in a study of Ad26.COV2.S vaccination and SARS-CoV-2 variants. Treatment denoted: around 19 received Ad26.COV2.S at low or high dose, single or two shots; several received placebo; per-sample allocation not given. Sampling took place 63 days after the first vaccine or placebo injection. Clones were read by immunoSEQ multiplex PCR, and TCRdb kept only the in-frame ones, dropping some. Of about 320,000 clones in the sample, around 84% were seen once. This material consisted of peripheral blood, taken in a trial of Ad26.COV2.S vaccine versus placebo. These receptors were taken from a person aged 18-60 years who received the Ad26.COV2.S COVID-19 vaccine or a placebo.

This clone was counted a few times. V is TRBV29-1 and J is TRBJ2-5, with 10 nucleotides matching TRBD2. CDR3 length equals 16 residues. CDR1 is SQVTM and CDR2 is ANQGSEA in the germline V gene. The V gene end was trimmed by 2 bases and the J gene end by 3 bases; junction bases not matched to a gene: 9. The CDR3 protein is CSVERGFLAGEETQYF. The CDR3 nucleotides read TGCAGCGTTGAAAGGGGGTTTCTAGCGGGGGAAGAGACCCAGTACTTC.

The J gene is TRBJ1-5, the V gene TRBV7-9, with 10 bases fitting TRBD1. Germline V gives CDR1 SEHNR, CDR2 FQNEAQ (reference sequence). V trimming: 4 bases; J trimming: 2 bases; junction bases outside the gene matches: 2. The length of the CDR3 is 15 residues. In DNA, the CDR3 is TGTGCCAGCAGCTCGGGGACAGGGGGCAATCAGCCCCAGCATTTT. This gives the protein CASSSGTGGNQPQHF. The whole variable domain, filled in from reference TRBV7-9 and TRBJ1-5, reads DTGVSQNPRHKITKRGQNVTFRCDPISEHNRLYWYRQTLGQGPEFLTYFQNEAQLEKSRLLSDRFSAERPKGSFSTLEIQRTEQGDSAMYLCASSSGTGGNQPQHFGDGTRLSIL.